Here is one TCR beta chain with its context. This sample is part of a study of blood T cell repertoires in COVID-19. Study-wide context: Sample material is recorded as cDNA or gDNA derived from T cells, B-cell-depleted T cells, or PBMCs.

Authors' processing steps: Reference gene primer amplification gave estimated nucleated cell counts. This table comes from immunoSEQ multiplex PCR, and its TCRdb copy is limited to in-frame clones, with some not included. For V, J and clone size, that table is used; D and trimming come from the DNA. The top ten clones hold around 2.8% of a sample with 270,000 or so clones, more than 85% of them seen once. V was trimmed by 4 bases and J by 9 bases, leaving 10 bases between them. This CDR3 spans 13 amino acids. Germline lookup yields CDR1 LNHNV and CDR2 YYDKDF (reference sequence). Adults between roughly 18 and 95 years of age took part from 24 US areas. Exposed volunteers were people who met a COVID-19 case within 2 weeks before study entry.

This receptor was identified in a middle-aged man who had been exposed to COVID-19. Sequenced material: PBMCs or T cells enriched from blood (not recorded which). This chain links TRBV15 with TRBJ1-6; D gene unclear. The DNA of the CDR3 is TGTGCCACCAGCATACCCGGGATTTCACCCCTCCACTTT. Translated, it gives CATSIPGISPLHF.